This T cell receptor beta chain is from a study of blood T cell repertoires in COVID-19. Study context: Spain, Italy and the United States supplied samples that represented acute and convalescent COVID-19. Sources were T cells, B-cell-depleted T cells, or PBMCs; the material itself was cDNA or gDNA.

As originally analysed: Amplification of reference gene primers was used by the study to estimate nucleated cell counts. The protocol was immunoSEQ multiplex PCR, while the TCRdb copy is restricted to in-frame clones and leaves out a portion. Clonal size and the V and J genes are those of that table, whereas D and trimming came from the DNA. The table records over 70,000 clones, about 76% of them present only once. Sequenced material: peripheral blood. The clonotype originates from a woman of 80 years or more with active or convalescent COVID-19.

As DNA, the CDR3 is TGTGCCAGCAGCCCCGTTGGCGGGGGACAAACCTACGAGCAGTACTTC. Encoded protein: CASSPVGGGQTYEQYF. The chain joins TRBV28 to TRBJ2-7, with a possible D match to TRBD2 (7 bases). Germline loops: CDR1 MDHEN, CDR2 SYDVKM. CDR3 length equals 16 residues. Trimming pared 6 bases from V and 2 bases from J, leaving 20 bases between.